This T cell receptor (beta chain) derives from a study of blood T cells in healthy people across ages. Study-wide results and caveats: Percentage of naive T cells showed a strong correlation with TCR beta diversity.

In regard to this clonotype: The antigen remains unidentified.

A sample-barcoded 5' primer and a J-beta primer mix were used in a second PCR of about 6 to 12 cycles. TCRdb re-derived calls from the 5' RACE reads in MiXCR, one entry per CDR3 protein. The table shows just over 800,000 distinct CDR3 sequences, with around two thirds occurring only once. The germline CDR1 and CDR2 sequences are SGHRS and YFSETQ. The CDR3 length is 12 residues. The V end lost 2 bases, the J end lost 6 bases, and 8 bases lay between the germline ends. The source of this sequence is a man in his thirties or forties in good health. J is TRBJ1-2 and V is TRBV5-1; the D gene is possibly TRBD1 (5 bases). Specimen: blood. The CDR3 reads CASSFAGNGYTF. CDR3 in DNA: TGCGCCAGCAGCTTTGCAGGGAATGGCTACACCTTC.